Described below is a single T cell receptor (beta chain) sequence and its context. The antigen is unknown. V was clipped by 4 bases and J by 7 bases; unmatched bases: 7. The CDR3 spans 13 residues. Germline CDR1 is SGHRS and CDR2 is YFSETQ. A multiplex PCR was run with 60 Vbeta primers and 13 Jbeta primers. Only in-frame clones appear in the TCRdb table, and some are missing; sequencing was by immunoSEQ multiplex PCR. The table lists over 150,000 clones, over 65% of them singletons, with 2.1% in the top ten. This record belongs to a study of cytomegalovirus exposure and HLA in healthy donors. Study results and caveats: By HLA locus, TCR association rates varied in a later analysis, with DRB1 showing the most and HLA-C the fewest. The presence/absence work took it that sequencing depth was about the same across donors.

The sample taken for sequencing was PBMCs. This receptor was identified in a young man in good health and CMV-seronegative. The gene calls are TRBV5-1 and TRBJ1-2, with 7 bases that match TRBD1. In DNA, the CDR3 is TGCGCCAGCAGCCTCACAGGGGCGGCTGGCTACACCTTC. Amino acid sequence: CASSLTGAAGYTF.